The clone carrying this TCR beta chain showed up just a few times. Its antigen is not identified. This record comes from a study of blood T cells in healthy people across ages. Study observations and caveats: PBMC samples, being unsorted, prevented any conclusive comparison of naive and antigen-experienced cells.

The total RNA that was extracted per sample amounted to at least 5 micrograms. This CDR3 has 17 amino acids. The trim removed 4 bases at V and 6 bases at J, leaving 11 bases unmatched. Looked up from germline, CDR1 is SGDLS and CDR2 is YYNGEE. Primed by a sample-barcoded 5' primer and a J-beta primer mix, a second PCR proceeded for 7 to 11 cycles. Each CDR3 protein gets one entry after TCRdb re-called the 5' RACE reads with MiXCR. The sample gives hundreds of thousands of distinct CDR3 sequences, over 20% of which show up once; about 22% is in the top ten. The chain combines TRBV9 with TRBJ1-3, with 12 bases aligning to TRBD1. The source of this sequence is a man in his sixties or seventies in good health. Sample: blood. The CDR3: CASSPHLGQGAENTIYF. The CDR3 DNA sequence: TGTGCCAGCAGCCCTCATTTGGGACAGGGGGCGGAAAACACCATATATTTT.